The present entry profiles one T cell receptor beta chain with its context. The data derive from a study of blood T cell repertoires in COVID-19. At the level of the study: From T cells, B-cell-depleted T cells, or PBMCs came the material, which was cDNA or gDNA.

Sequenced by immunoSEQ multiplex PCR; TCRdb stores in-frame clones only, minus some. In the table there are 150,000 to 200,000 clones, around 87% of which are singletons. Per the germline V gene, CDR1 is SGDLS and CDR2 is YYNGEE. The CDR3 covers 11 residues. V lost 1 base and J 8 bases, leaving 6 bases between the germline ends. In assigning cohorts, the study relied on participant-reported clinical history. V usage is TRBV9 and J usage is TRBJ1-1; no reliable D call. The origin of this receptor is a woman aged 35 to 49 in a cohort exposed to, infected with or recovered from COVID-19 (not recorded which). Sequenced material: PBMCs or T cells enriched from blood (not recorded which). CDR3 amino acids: CASSVIQEAFF. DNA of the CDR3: TGTGCCAGCAGCGTAATCCAGGAAGCTTTCTTT.